This is a list of T cell receptor beta chains from one sample in a study of OX40 agonist ivuxolimab in advanced cancers. The data were produced by immunoSEQ multiplex PCR, yet TCRdb's version contains in-frame clones alone and is incomplete. The sample contains tens of thousands of clones, around 87% of which appear only once. This sample comprised CD4+ or CD8+ T cells sorted from blood, obtained in a trial of the OX40 agonist ivuxolimab. The receptors were gathered from an adult with an advanced solid tumor such as melanoma, head and neck, liver or kidney cancer. Each CDR3 is given without its conserved first and last residue.

CDR3: ASSLRQGRSSYNSPLH
V: TRBV7-8
J: TRBJ1-6

CDR3: ASSLERHGYT
V: TRBV5-1
J: TRBJ1-2

CDR3: ASSISRGGWTEAF
V: TRBV19
J: TRBJ1-1

CDR3: ASSIGAGAEQY
V: TRBV5-1
J: TRBJ2-7

CDR3: ASLQGAGNTEAF
V: TRBV7-2
J: TRBJ1-1

CDR3: ASSLDVSTEAF
V: TRBV5-4
J: TRBJ1-1

CDR3: ASSQGPGRETQY
V: TRBV7-7
J: TRBJ2-5

CDR3: ASSLRGANSPLH
V: TRBV7-3
J: TRBJ1-6

CDR3: ASSSPPNTEAF
V: TRBV5-1
J: TRBJ1-1

CDR3: ASSFDSYEQY
V: TRBV5-1
J: TRBJ2-7

CDR3: SAPETQY
V: TRBV20-1
J: TRBJ2-5

CDR3: ASSIGSGANVLT
V: TRBV19
J: TRBJ2-6

CDR3: ASSAGTATYEQY
V: TRBV7-6
J: TRBJ2-7

CDR3: ASNRDRGETNEKLF
V: TRBV2
J: TRBJ1-4

CDR3: ASSGRGGEQY
V: TRBV27
J: TRBJ2-7

CDR3: AISGDSGNTGELF
V: TRBV10-3
J: TRBJ2-2

CDR3: AWGVVRPEQY
V: TRBV30
J: TRBJ2-7

CDR3: ASSTQQTRAGYT
V: TRBV19
J: TRBJ1-2

CDR3: ASSLDGTGQETQY
V: TRBV5-1
J: TRBJ2-5

CDR3: ASSRGTGLTNEKLF
V: TRBV7-9
J: TRBJ1-4

CDR3: ASSLDPQRTGSSYEQY
V: TRBV7-6
J: TRBJ2-7

CDR3: ASSLGSVGDEKLF
V: TRBV11-2
J: TRBJ1-4

CDR3: SGEAGMNTEAF
V: TRBV29-1
J: TRBJ1-1

CDR3: ASSLAGSFFGYT
V: TRBV7-9
J: TRBJ1-2

CDR3: ATSKRPLDSEAF
V: TRBV15
J: TRBJ1-1

CDR3: ASSFPSTYEQY
V: TRBV5-4
J: TRBJ2-7

CDR3: ASSQVFDRAPPNEKLF
V: TRBV4-3
J: TRBJ1-4

CDR3: ASSQAIGSNQPQH
V: TRBV4-1
J: TRBJ1-5

CDR3: ASMKTETQETQY
V: TRBV6-1
J: TRBJ2-5

CDR3: ASSQPGTDTQY
V: TRBV14
J: TRBJ2-3

CDR3: ASTPEGYGYT
V: TRBV7-2
J: TRBJ1-2

CDR3: ASSIEARATEAF
V: TRBV19
J: TRBJ1-1

CDR3: ASGPGDGSSYEQY
V: TRBV6-7
J: TRBJ2-7

CDR3: AISEDTSGPYEQY
V: TRBV10-3
J: TRBJ2-7

CDR3: ASSRSSQDTQY
V: TRBV6-6
J: TRBJ2-3

CDR3: ASSSPGARNEKLF
V: TRBV7-2
J: TRBJ1-4

CDR3: SVNYLAASSYNEQF
V: TRBV29-1
J: TRBJ2-1

CDR3: ASSVGQAAYEQY
V: TRBV6-1
J: TRBJ2-7

CDR3: ASSLHRDSGTETQY
V: TRBV5-5
J: TRBJ2-5

CDR3: ASSVQTGYEQY
V: TRBV19
J: TRBJ2-7

CDR3: ASSDSASSYEQY
V: TRBV25-1
J: TRBJ2-7

CDR3: SVGAGRNTEAF
V: TRBV29-1
J: TRBJ1-1

CDR3: ASSSRTGGRTDTQY
V: TRBV9
J: TRBJ2-3

CDR3: ASSLGQGRDYGYT
V: TRBV5-4
J: TRBJ1-2

CDR3: ATSRGEGNTVH
V: TRBV15
J: TRBJ1-6

CDR3: ASSDIGSKDTQY
V: TRBV25-1
J: TRBJ2-3

CDR3: ASSPIGRQIDSPLH
V: TRBV4-1
J: TRBJ1-6

CDR3: ASSSVAGGTDTQY
V: TRBV11-3
J: TRBJ2-3

CDR3: ASRGQTNTGELF
V: TRBV5-1
J: TRBJ2-2

CDR3: ASSPTGDRGPNEQF
V: TRBV6-4
J: TRBJ2-1

CDR3: ASSYYGPTTDTQY
V: TRBV6-6
J: TRBJ2-3

CDR3: ASSSGSARGTHLY
V: TRBV7-9
J: TRBJ1-3

CDR3: ASSLAQGRASKTNEKLF
V: TRBV5-1
J: TRBJ1-4

CDR3: ASSPIPRYGYT
V: TRBV2
J: TRBJ1-2

CDR3: ASSLGTGIGGYT
V: TRBV5-1
J: TRBJ1-2

CDR3: ASSLGTGENQPQH
V: TRBV7-9
J: TRBJ1-5

CDR3: ASSPAGGNNEQF
V: TRBV18
J: TRBJ2-1